These 5 T cell receptor beta chains came from one sample sequenced in a study of PD-1 blockade in classical Hodgkin lymphoma. TCRdb keeps only in-frame clones here, not all; method: immunoSEQ multiplex PCR. This sample has about 60,000 clones, with over 85% found just once. Relapse after autologous stem cell transplantation occurred in every patient, and brentuximab vedotin exposure varied. The sequences come from peripheral blood mononuclear cells (PBMCs), collected at baseline. The source is a human donor with classical Hodgkin lymphoma.

V and J are TRBV11-2 and TRBJ2-7; D is uncertain. Germline V CDR1 and CDR2: SGHAT, FQNNGV. The CDR3 length is 13 residues. The V end lost 0 bases, the J end lost 0 bases, and 3 bases lay between the germline ends. Written as DNA, the CDR3 is TGTGCCAGCAGCTTAGACGGCTCCTACGAGCAGTACTTC. It yields the protein CASSLDGSYEQYF.

The V call is TRBV7-2, the J call TRBJ2-2; the D gene is possibly TRBD1 (5 bases). The CDR3 is made up of 14 amino acids. V gave up 1 base and J gave up 3 bases, with 6 bases separating them. Germline V gene sequence: CDR1 SGHTA, CDR2 FQGNSA. The CDR3 spells CASSLVRDTGELFF. The CDR3 DNA follows: TGTGCCAGCAGCTTAGTCAGGGACACCGGGGAGCTGTTTTTT. Full variable domain (missing parts from reference TRBV7-2 and TRBJ2-2): GAGVSQSPSNKVTEKGKDVELRCDPISGHTALYWYRQSLGQGLEFLIYFQGNSAPDKSGLPSDRFSAERTGGSVSTLTIQRTQQEDSAVYLCASSLVRDTGELFFGEGSRLTVL.

This chain connects TRBV27 to TRBJ2-1; TRBD2 aligns across 10 bases. Germline V gene sequence: CDR1 MNHEY, CDR2 SMNVEV (reference sequence). V gave up 2 bases and J gave up 10 bases; unmatched junction bases: 5. This CDR3 has 14 residues. The CDR3 is CASSLGGTSVEQFF. The CDR3 DNA reads TGTGCCAGCAGTTTAGGAGGGACTAGCGTCGAGCAGTTCTTC.

The chain combines TRBV5-4 with TRBJ2-5; 7 bases align to TRBD1. Per the germline V gene, CDR1 is SGHNT and CDR2 is YYREEE (reference sequence). CDR3 size: 14 residues. The V and J ends lost 4 bases and 0 bases, in that order; junction bases with no gene match: 3. CDR3 in DNA: TGTGCCAGCAGCCCGGGACAGAACCAAGAGACCCAGTACTTC. Its translation: CASSPGQNQETQYF.

V usage is TRBV25-1 and J usage is TRBJ2-7; D tentatively reads TRBD1 or TRBD2 (6 bases each). The germline V and J ends were trimmed by 2 bases and 2 bases, with 16 bases remaining between them. CDR1 and CDR2 (germline): MGHDK, SYGVNS. The CDR3 runs to 16 residues. This chain's CDR3 is CASSERGRGRAYEQYF. CDR3 bases: TGTGCCAGCAGTGAACGGGGGCGGGGCCGAGCCTACGAGCAGTACTTC.